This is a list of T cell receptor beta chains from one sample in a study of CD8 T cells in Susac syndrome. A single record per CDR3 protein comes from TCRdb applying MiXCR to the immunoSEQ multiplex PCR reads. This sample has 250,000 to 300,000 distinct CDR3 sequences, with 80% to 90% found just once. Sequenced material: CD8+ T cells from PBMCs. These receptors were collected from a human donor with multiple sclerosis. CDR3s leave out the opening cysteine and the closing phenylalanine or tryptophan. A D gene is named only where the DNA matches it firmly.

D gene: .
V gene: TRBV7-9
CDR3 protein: ASSHGRHYEQY

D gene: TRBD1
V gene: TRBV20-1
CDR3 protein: SAGGPGQVYNEQF

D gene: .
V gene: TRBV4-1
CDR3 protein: ASSQDWESTEAF

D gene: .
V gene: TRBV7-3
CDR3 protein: ASKGRDYNEQF

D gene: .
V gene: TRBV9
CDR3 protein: ASSPRRGLSYNEQF

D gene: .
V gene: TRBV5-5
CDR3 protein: ASSFRDHDQPQH

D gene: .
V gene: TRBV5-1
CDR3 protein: ASGRTGTEQY

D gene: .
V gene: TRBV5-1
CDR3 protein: ASSLVPDNEQF

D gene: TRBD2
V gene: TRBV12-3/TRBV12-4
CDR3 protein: ASRDGTSPARGSYNEQF

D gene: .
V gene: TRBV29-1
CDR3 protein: SVDQGINSEQY

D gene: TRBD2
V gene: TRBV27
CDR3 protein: ASSTPPSGGYNEQF

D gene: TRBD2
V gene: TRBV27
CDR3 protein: ASSPLGVAGDQETQY

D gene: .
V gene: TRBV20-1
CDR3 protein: SAKDLYEQY

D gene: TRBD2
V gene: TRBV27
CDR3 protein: ASGDGTRFYNEQF

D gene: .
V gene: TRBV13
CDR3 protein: ASSPEGEKYEQY

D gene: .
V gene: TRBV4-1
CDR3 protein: ASSQGSDRDSGTQY